Described below is a single T cell receptor (beta chain) sequence and its context. Its target is not known. The data are from a study of long-term antiretroviral therapy in people with HIV. The authors ran the immunoSEQ assay, v3.0, at survey level. Produced via immunoSEQ multiplex PCR; TCRdb's table is partial and in-frame only. This sample yields about 26,000 clones, of which about 85% are seen a single time; under 5.5% belongs to the top ten. General study points: Transplant donor controls retained higher diversity, though diversity increased after ART.

Per the germline V gene, CDR1 is GTSNPN and CDR2 is SVGIG (reference sequence). CDR3 length: 14 amino acids. V lost 1 base, J lost 1 base, and 10 bases lay in between. Before DNA extraction, about 0.95-10 million cryopreserved PBMC were held in the samples. This specimen was unsorted PBMCs, taken 2.7 years after starting antiretroviral therapy. The V and J genes are TRBV30 and TRBJ2-5, with D maybe TRBD2 (6 bases). The sequence was obtained from a man aged 40-49 years with HIV. CDR3 region: CAWSGDWTQETQYF. Here the CDR3 DNA reads TGTGCCTGGAGTGGGGACTGGACCCAAGAGACCCAGTACTTC. The whole variable domain, filled in from reference TRBV30 and TRBJ2-5, reads SQTIHQWPATLVQPVGSPLSLECTVEGTSNPNLYWYRQAAGRGLQLLFYSVGIGQISSEVPQNLSASRPQDRQFILSSKKLLLSDSGFYLCAWSGDWTQETQYFGPGTRLLVL.